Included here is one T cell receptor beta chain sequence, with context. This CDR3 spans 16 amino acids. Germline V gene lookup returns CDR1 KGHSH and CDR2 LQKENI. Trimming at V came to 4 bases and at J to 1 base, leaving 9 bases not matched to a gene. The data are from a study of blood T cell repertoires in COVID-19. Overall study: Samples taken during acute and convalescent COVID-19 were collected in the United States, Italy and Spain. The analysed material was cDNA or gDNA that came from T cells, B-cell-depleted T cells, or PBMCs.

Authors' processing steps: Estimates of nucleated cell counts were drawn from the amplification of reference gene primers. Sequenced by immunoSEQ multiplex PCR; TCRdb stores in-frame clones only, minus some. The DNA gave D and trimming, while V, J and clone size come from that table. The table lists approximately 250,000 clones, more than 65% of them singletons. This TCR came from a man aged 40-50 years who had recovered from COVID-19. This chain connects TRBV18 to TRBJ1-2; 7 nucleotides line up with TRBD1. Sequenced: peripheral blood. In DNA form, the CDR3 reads TGTGCCAGCTCACAACCGGGACAGAAGTTTAACTATGGCTACACCTTC. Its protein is CASSQPGQKFNYGYTF.